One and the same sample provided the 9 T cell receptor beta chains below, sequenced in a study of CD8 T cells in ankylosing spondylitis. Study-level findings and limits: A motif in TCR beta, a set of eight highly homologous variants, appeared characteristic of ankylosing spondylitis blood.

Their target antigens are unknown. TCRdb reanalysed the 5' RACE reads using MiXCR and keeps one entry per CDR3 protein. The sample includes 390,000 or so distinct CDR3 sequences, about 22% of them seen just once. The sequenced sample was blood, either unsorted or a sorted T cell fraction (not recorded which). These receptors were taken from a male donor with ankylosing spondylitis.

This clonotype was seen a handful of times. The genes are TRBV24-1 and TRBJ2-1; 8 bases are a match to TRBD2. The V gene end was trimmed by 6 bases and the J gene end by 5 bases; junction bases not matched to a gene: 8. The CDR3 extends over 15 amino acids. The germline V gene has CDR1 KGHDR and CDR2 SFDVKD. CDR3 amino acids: CATSRREGVNNEQFF. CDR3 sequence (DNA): TGTGCCACCAGTCGCCGGGAGGGGGTAAACAATGAGCAGTTCTTC.

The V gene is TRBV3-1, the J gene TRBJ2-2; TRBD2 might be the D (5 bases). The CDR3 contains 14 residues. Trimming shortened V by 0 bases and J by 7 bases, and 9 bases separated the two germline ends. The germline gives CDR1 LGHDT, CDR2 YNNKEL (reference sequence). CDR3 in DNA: TGTGCCAGCAGCCAAGATCTGGGAGACGGGGAGCTGTTTTTT. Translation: CASSQDLGDGELFF.

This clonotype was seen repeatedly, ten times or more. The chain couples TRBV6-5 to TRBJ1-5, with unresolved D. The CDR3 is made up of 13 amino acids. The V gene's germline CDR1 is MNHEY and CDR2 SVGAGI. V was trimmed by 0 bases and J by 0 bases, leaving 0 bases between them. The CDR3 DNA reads TGTGCCAGCAGTTACTCTAGCAATCAGCCCCAGCATTTT. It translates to CASSYSSNQPQHF.

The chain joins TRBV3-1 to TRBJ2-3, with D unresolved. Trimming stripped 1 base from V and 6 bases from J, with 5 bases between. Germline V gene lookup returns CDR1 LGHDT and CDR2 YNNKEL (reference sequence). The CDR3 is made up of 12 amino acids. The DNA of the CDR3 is TGTGCCAGCAGCCAAGGGCAGGATACGCAGTATTTT. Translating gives CASSQGQDTQYF.

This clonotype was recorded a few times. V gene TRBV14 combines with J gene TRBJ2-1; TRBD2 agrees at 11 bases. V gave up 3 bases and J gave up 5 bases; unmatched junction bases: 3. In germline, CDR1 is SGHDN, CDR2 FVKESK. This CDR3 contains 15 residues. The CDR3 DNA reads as TGTGCCAGCAGCCATCGACTAGCGGGGAACAATGAGCAGTTCTTC. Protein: CASSHRLAGNNEQFF. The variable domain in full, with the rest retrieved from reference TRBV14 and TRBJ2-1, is EAGVTQFPSHSVIEKGQTVTLRCDPISGHDNLYWYRRVMGKEIKFLLHFVKESKQDESGMPNNRFLAERTGGTYSTLKVQPAELEDSGVYFCASSHRLAGNNEQFFGPGTRLTVL.

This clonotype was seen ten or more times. Written as DNA, the CDR3 is TGCAGCGTTGAAGCTGGGGACGAGCAGTACTTC. Protein product: CSVEAGDEQYF. The gene calls are TRBV29-1 and TRBJ2-7, with D hard to call. The CDR3 contains 11 residues. The V gene's germline CDR1 is SQVTM and CDR2 ANQGSEA. The V end lost 1 base, the J end lost 5 bases, and 6 bases lay between the germline ends.

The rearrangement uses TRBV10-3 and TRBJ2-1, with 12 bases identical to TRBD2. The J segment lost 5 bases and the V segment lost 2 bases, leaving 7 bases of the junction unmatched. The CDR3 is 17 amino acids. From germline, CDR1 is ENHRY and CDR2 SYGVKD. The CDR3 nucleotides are TGTGCCATCAGTGAGGTTACTAGCGGGAGGCCGGACAATGAGCAGTTCTTC. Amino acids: CAISEVTSGRPDNEQFF.

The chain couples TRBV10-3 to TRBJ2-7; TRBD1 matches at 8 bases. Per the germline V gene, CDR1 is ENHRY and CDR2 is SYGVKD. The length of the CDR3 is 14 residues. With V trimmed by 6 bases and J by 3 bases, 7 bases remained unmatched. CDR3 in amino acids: CAISPTGALYEQYF. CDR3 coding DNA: TGTGCCATCAGCCCGACAGGGGCACTCTACGAGCAGTACTTC.

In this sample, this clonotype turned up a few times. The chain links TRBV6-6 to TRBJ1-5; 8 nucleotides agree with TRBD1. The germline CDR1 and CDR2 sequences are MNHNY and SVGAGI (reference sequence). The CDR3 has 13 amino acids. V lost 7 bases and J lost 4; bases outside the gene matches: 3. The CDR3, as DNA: TGTGCCAGCACCAGACAGGGGAATCAGCCCCAGCATTTT. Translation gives CASTRQGNQPQHF.